What follows are 19 T cell receptor beta chains derived from one specimen sequenced in a study of blood T cell repertoires in COVID-19. Profiling relied on immunoSEQ multiplex PCR, and the TCRdb table lists in-frame clones only, not all of them. The sample gives 40,000 to 60,000 clones, roughly 86% of which show up once; approximately 14% is in the top ten. The sample consisted of peripheral blood. The receptors here all came from a human donor in a cohort sampled during active COVID-19.

This clone appeared once. The rearrangement joins TRBV5-1 to TRBJ1-2; TRBD1 matches at 9 bases. CDR1 and CDR2 from the germline V gene are SGHRS and YFSETQ. CDR3 size: 17 residues. V lost 4 bases, J lost 0 bases, and 10 bases stayed unmatched. CDR3 loop: CASSPRDREGPNYGYTF. The DNA for the CDR3 is TGCGCCAGCAGCCCGCGGGACAGGGAAGGGCCTAACTATGGCTACACCTTC. Variable domain in full (rest from reference TRBV5-1 and TRBJ1-2): KAGVTQTPRYLIKTRGQQVTLSCSPISGHRSVSWYQQTPGQGLQFLFEYFSETQRNKGNFPGRFSGRQFSNSRSEMNVSTLELGDSALYLCASSPRDREGPNYGYTFGSGTRLTVV.

This clone was picked up a small number of times. The chain is built from TRBV21-1 and TRBJ2-5; TRBD1 was called by the table and not checked on the DNA. TRBV21-1 constitutes a pseudogene. The CDR3 covers 16 residues. The DNA of the CDR3 is TGTGCCAGCAGCAAAGTATGCACAGGGCCCGGTGAGACCCAGTACTTC. Protein sequence: CASSKVCTGPGETQYF.

The V call is TRBV4-1, the J call TRBJ2-1, with TRBD1 matching over 9 bases. CDR3 length equals 15 residues. Per the germline V gene, CDR1 is MGHRA and CDR2 is YSYEKL. V gave up 4 bases and J gave up 4 bases; unmatched junction bases: 5. The CDR3 sequence is CASSLGTGKYNEQFF. CDR3 nucleotides: TGCGCCAGCAGCCTCGGGACAGGGAAATACAATGAGCAGTTCTTC.

The chain combines TRBV5-1 with TRBJ2-7, with 10 bases fitting TRBD2. Germline trimming cut 3 bases from V and 6 bases from J; bases unmatched to any gene: 9. Germline CDR1 reads SGHRS; CDR2 reads YFSETQ. The length of the CDR3 is 15 residues. The CDR3 loop reads CASSSHGTSEGEQYF. In DNA form, the CDR3 reads TGCGCCAGCAGCTCTCACGGGACTAGCGAAGGCGAGCAGTACTTC.

The rearrangement links TRBV12-5 to TRBJ2-1, with 8 bases that match TRBD1. V lost 1 base, J lost 3 bases, and 2 bases stayed unmatched. Germline V CDR1 and CDR2: LGHNT, FRNRAP. The CDR3 is 15 amino acids. This chain's CDR3 is CASGLDTGGYNEQFF. In DNA form, the CDR3 reads TGTGCTAGTGGTTTGGATACAGGGGGCTACAATGAGCAGTTCTTC.

By share, this clone ranks as medium-sized. V and J are TRBV25-1 and TRBJ1-4; no firm D call. Germline V gives CDR1 MGHDK, CDR2 SYGVNS. The CDR3 loop spans 16 amino acids. Between the trimmed V and J ends, which lost 4 bases and 8 bases, there was a span of 20 bases. The CDR3 nucleotides read TGTGCCAGCAGTGTTCGTCCCGGGGTCGATGAGGAAAAACTGTTTTTT. It is translated as CASSVRPGVDEEKLFF.

This chain's CDR3 is CASSRGGRDSPLHF. DNA for the CDR3: TGTGCCAGCAGCCGGGGGGGTAGGGATTCACCCCTCCACTTT. The gene calls are TRBV7-2 and TRBJ1-6; TRBD1 might be the D (5 bases). Germline V gene lookup returns CDR1 SGHTA and CDR2 FQGNSA. V was pared by 5 bases and J by 8 bases, with 13 bases between. The CDR3 has 14 residues.

The chain carries TRBV27 and TRBJ2-5, with 7 bases lining up with TRBD1. Germline trimming cut 5 bases from V and 5 bases from J; bases unmatched to any gene: 17. Germline V CDR1 and CDR2: MNHEY, SMNVEV (reference sequence). This CDR3 is built from 17 residues. The CDR3, as DNA: TGTGCCAGCAGTATGCGGGTCAGCCCGACAGGGAGTGAGACCCAGTACTTC. It encodes CASSMRVSPTGSETQYF.

The chain links TRBV5-1 to TRBJ2-1, with 11 bases that match TRBD1. Trimming took 0 bases from V and 6 from J; bases not matched to a gene: 2. There are 15 residues in the CDR3. Germline CDR1 reads SGHRS; CDR2 reads YFSETQ. CDR3 sequence (DNA): TGCGCCAGCAGCTTGGAGGGACAGGGGGGCAATGAGCAGTTCTTC. It encodes CASSLEGQGGNEQFF.

The rearrangement joins TRBV11-2 to TRBJ2-7; 14 bases line up with TRBD2. CDR1 is SGHAT and CDR2 is FQNNGV in the germline V gene. Unmatched junction bases numbered 7, after V lost 2 bases and J lost 1 base. The CDR3 covers 18 residues. The CDR3 reads CASSLSGTSGSFSYEQYF. The DNA for the CDR3 is TGTGCCAGCAGCTTATCCGGGACTAGCGGGAGTTTTTCCTACGAGCAGTACTTC.

V gene TRBV30 combines with J gene TRBJ1-4; D might be TRBD1 (6 bases). The CDR3 consists of 13 residues. Trimming pared 1 base from V and 10 bases from J, leaving 13 bases between. Germline values: CDR1 GTSNPN, CDR2 SVGIG (reference sequence). CDR3 nucleotide sequence: TGTGCCTGGAGTGGGGGGGGCAGGGGAAAACTGTTTTTT. As protein: CAWSGGGRGKLFF.

CDR3 residues: CASSEAGTGLATNEKLFF. The CDR3, as DNA: TGCGCCAGCAGCGAAGCCGGGACAGGGCTTGCAACTAATGAAAAACTGTTTTTT. V and J are TRBV10-2 and TRBJ1-4, with 9 bases lining up with TRBD1. The CDR3 length is 18 residues. V was clipped by 6 bases and J by 0 bases; unmatched bases: 11. Per germline, CDR1 WSHSY and CDR2 SAAADI.

This clone was counted once. The chain joins TRBV7-2 to TRBJ2-1, with a possible D match to TRBD2 (5 bases). Trimming cost V 0 bases and J 4 bases, with 10 bases left between them. Germline CDR1 SGHTA, CDR2 FQGNSA. The CDR3 runs 15 residues. CDR3 in DNA: TGTGCCAGCAGCTTAGCCGGCGGGCCATACAATGAGCAGTTCTTC. Encoded protein: CASSLAGGPYNEQFF.

This rearrangement joins TRBV23-1 to TRBJ2-7; no reliable D call. TRBV23-1 is reported as an ORF; its role is uncertain. The CDR3 totals 14 residues. V was pared by 0 bases and J by 2 bases, with 8 bases between. CDR3 in amino acids: CASSQSNPAYEQYF. The CDR3 DNA reads TGCGCCAGCAGTCAATCTAATCCAGCCTACGAGCAGTACTTC.

The chain uses TRBV11-3 and TRBJ2-3; 7 positions agree with TRBD2. CDR1 SGHNT and CDR2 YENEEA come from the germline V gene. The CDR3 contains 16 residues. With V trimmed by 1 base and J by 1 base, 5 bases remained unmatched. The CDR3, as DNA: TGTGCCAGCAGCTTAGGCGCGGGAGACGGCACAGATACGCAGTATTTT. This encodes CASSLGAGDGTDTQYF.

This chain joins TRBV4-3 and TRBJ2-5; TRBD2 agrees at 10 bases. This CDR3 has 16 residues. From germline, CDR1 is LGHNA and CDR2 YSLEER. With V trimmed by 0 bases and J by 6 bases, 7 bases remained unmatched. This chain's CDR3 is CASSQEPAGGRKTQYF. In nucleotides, the CDR3 is TGCGCCAGCAGCCAAGAACCAGCGGGGGGGCGGAAGACCCAGTACTTC.

This clone was seen only once. The V and J genes are TRBV6-5 and TRBJ2-7, with D possibly matching TRBD2 (6 bases). V lost 6 bases to trimming and J lost 5 bases, with 14 bases between them. The CDR3 extends over 13 amino acids. From germline, CDR1 is MNHEY and CDR2 SVGAGI. The CDR3 region is CASSQTSKDEQYF. As DNA, the CDR3 is TGTGCCAGCAGCCAGACTAGTAAGGACGAGCAGTACTTC.

The J gene is TRBJ2-5, the V gene TRBV5-1; TRBD2 matches 15 bases. Losses at the gene ends were 4 bases for V and 5 bases for J; bases not matched to a gene: 9. CDR1 and CDR2 (germline): SGHRS, YFSETQ. CDR3 size: 17 residues. CDR3 protein: CASSLEGLAGGWETQYF. CDR3 bases: TGCGCCAGCAGCCTTGAGGGACTAGCGGGGGGCTGGGAGACCCAGTACTTC.

Remarks on this clone: The sample carries other DNA sequences with the same CDR3. The chain has TRBV5-1 and TRBJ2-2, with D tentatively TRBD1 (5 bases). The CDR3 runs to 14 residues. Germline assignment: CDR1 SGHRS and CDR2 YFSETQ. Trimming took 4 bases from V and 5 from J, leaving 12 bases between them. The CDR3 loop reads CASSTGQGTGELFF. Written as DNA, the CDR3 is TGCGCCAGCAGCACAGGACAAGGAACCGGGGAGCTGTTTTTT.